These T cell receptor beta chains were read from a single sample in a study of cytomegalovirus exposure and HLA in healthy donors. Sequenced by immunoSEQ multiplex PCR; TCRdb stores in-frame clones only, minus some. The sample holds around 150,000 clones; about 75% are singletons and the top ten take roughly 10%. Sequencing was carried out using PBMCs. These TCRs come from a young man in good health and CMV-seropositive. Each CDR3 is given with its conserved first and last residue. D genes are given only for firm matches. Size values are once, few and many counts, or a class for expanded clones, and some rows have none.

TRBJ2-7 . . TRBV30 CAWSVARGWYF TGTGCCTGGAGTGTGGCGCGGGGATGGTACTTC
TRBJ2-1 . . TRBV11-2 CASSLDLVDEQFF TGTGCCAGCAGCTTAGATCTTGTAGATGAGCAGTTCTTC
TRBJ2-3 . TRBD2 TRBV7-7 CASSLAGLTDTQYF TGTGCTAGCAGCTTAGCGGGACTCACAGATACGCAGTATTTT
TRBJ2-3 . TRBD1 TRBV7-8 CASSSGTGPHF TGTGCCAGCAGCTCCGGGACAGGGCCACATTTT
TRBJ2-7 few TRBD2 TRBV27 CASSLGRATSYEQYF TGTGCCAGCAGTTTGGGGAGGGCCACCTCCTACGAGCAGTACTTC
TRBJ2-7 . TRBD2 TRBV7-9 CASSFALASSYEQYF TGTGCCAGCAGCTTTGCACTAGCGAGCTCCTACGAGCAGTACTTC
TRBJ2-5 few TRBD1 TRBV14 CASSQGVLGEYQETQYF TGTGCCAGCAGTCAGGGGGTACTTGGAGAATACCAAGAGACCCAGTACTTC
TRBJ2-1 . TRBD2 TRBV6-5 CASSREGLASGEQFF TGTGCCAGCAGTCGCGAGGGACTAGCCTCGGGTGAGCAGTTCTTC
TRBJ1-6 . TRBD1 TRBV30 CAWKRTGGPYNSPLHF TGTGCCTGGAAAAGGACAGGGGGCCCCTATAATTCACCCCTCCACTTT
TRBJ1-2 few TRBD1 TRBV28 CASSSADRVGARYGYTF TGTGCCAGCAGTTCGGCGGACAGGGTAGGGGCACGCTATGGCTACACCTTC
TRBJ2-7 . TRBD1 TRBV28 CASSLPRGQISFYEQYF TGTGCCAGCAGTTTACCCCGGGGACAGATTTCCTTCTACGAGCAGTACTTC
TRBJ2-7 . . TRBV4-2 CASSQDLYEQYF TGTGCCAGCAGCCAAGACCTGTACGAGCAGTACTTC
TRBJ2-7 . . TRBV19 CASMGQASSYEQYF TGTGCCAGTATGGGGCAGGCGAGCTCCTACGAGCAGTACTTC
TRBJ2-3 . . TRBV2 CASRTNPTDTQYF TGTGCCAGCAGGACTAATCCCACAGATACGCAGTATTTT
TRBJ2-7 . TRBD2 TRBV10-1 CASIGTSFLEQYF TGCGCCAGCATTGGGACTAGTTTTCTCGAGCAGTACTTC
TRBJ1-1 . TRBD1 TRBV5-1 CASSQSGQGAVATEAFF TGCGCCAGCAGCCAGTCGGGACAGGGGGCGGTCGCCACTGAAGCTTTCTTT
TRBJ2-7 . . TRBV11-2 CASSLDLAVRGGEQYF TGTGCCAGCAGCTTAGATCTGGCAGTCAGGGGCGGCGAGCAGTACTTC
TRBJ1-4 . . TRBV6-6 CASSPGDPKGGKLFF TGTGCCAGCAGCCCGGGGGACCCTAAAGGAGGAAAACTGTTTTTT
TRBJ2-1 few TRBD2 TRBV10-3 CATQGTSGSSYNEQFF TGTGCCACCCAAGGGACTAGCGGGAGCTCCTACAATGAGCAGTTCTTC
TRBJ2-1 . . TRBV29-1 CSVGVMGSSYNEQFF TGCAGCGTTGGGGTAATGGGCAGTTCCTACAATGAGCAGTTCTTC
TRBJ2-7 . TRBD1 TRBV30 CAWGTGQGREQYF TGTGCCTGGGGCACCGGACAGGGCCGCGAGCAGTACTTC
TRBJ2-1 . . TRBV28 CASRSERDEQFF TGTGCCAGCAGATCCGAGCGGGATGAGCAGTTCTTC
TRBJ1-1 many . TRBV6-1 CASSFMGPESTFF TGTGCCAGCAGTTTTATGGGCCCTGAATCAACTTTCTTT
TRBJ2-3 . . TRBV5-6 CASSRAREFADTQYF TGTGCCAGCAGCCGGGCTCGGGAGTTCGCAGATACGCAGTATTTT
TRBJ1-2 . TRBD1 TRBV9 CASSQDGQGYGYTF TGTGCCAGCAGCCAAGACGGACAGGGCTATGGCTACACCTTC
TRBJ2-7 . TRBD2 TRBV28 CASSFSGSLYEQYF TGTGCCAGCAGTTTTAGCGGGAGTCTCTACGAGCAGTACTTC
TRBJ2-5 . . TRBV9 CASSVSPQETQYF TGTGCCAGCAGCGTTAGTCCCCAAGAGACCCAGTACTTC
TRBJ2-3 . TRBD2 TRBV27 CASSRTSGRADTQYF TGTGCCAGCAGTCGGACTAGCGGGAGGGCCGATACGCAGTATTTT
TRBJ2-7 few TRBD1 TRBV9 CASSVGDRTYEQYF TGTGCCAGCAGCGTAGGGGACAGAACCTACGAGCAGTACTTC
TRBJ2-3 . TRBD1 TRBV5-6 CASSRIDRDTDTQYF TGTGCCAGCAGCAGAATTGACAGGGACACAGATACGCAGTATTTT
TRBJ1-1 . . TRBV30 CAWSDQIMNTEAFF TGTGCCTGGAGTGATCAGATCATGAACACTGAAGCTTTCTTT
TRBJ2-2 . . TRBV7-9 CASSLSGPGNTGELFF TGTGCCAGCAGCCTCTCAGGTCCAGGGAACACCGGGGAGCTGTTTTTT
TRBJ1-5 . . TRBV6-4 CARRQPQHF TGTGCCAGGAGGCAGCCCCAGCATTTT
TRBJ1-5 . . TRBV4-1 CASSQEGALVGQPQHF TGCGCCAGCAGCCAAGAGGGGGCCTTGGTGGGGCAGCCCCAGCATTTT
TRBJ2-1 . TRBD1 TRBV6-6 CASSYQGQALANEQFF TGTGCCAGCAGTTATCAGGGACAGGCCCTCGCCAATGAGCAGTTCTTC
TRBJ1-1 . . TRBV30 CAWSVWDYCPTFF TGTGCCTGGAGTGTTTGGGACTACTGCCCTACTTTCTTT
TRBJ1-1 . . TRBV30 CAWTLKSAIAEAFF TGTGCCTGGACCCTGAAATCTGCCATAGCTGAAGCTTTCTTT
TRBJ1-2 once TRBD1 TRBV6-5 CASSPQGAGGYTF TGTGCCAGCAGTCCCCAGGGGGCGGGTGGCTACACCTTC
TRBJ2-5 . . TRBV4-1 CASSQEGQGETQYF TGCGCCAGCAGCCAAGAGGGGCAGGGAGAGACCCAGTACTTC
TRBJ1-1 . . TRBV6-6 CASTTPERGNTEAFF TGTGCCAGCACCACTCCGGAACGGGGGAACACTGAAGCTTTCTTT
TRBJ1-1 . . TRBV19 CASSEQGSNTEAFF TGTGCCAGTAGTGAACAGGGCTCGAACACTGAAGCTTTCTTT
TRBJ1-4 . . TRBV5-1 CASSSGEAATNEKLFF TGCGCCAGCAGCTCGGGGGAGGCTGCAACTAATGAAAAACTGTTTTTT
TRBJ2-7 . TRBD2 TRBV10-3 CAISDPRGSGITYEQYF TGTGCCATCAGTGATCCCCGGGGGAGCGGGATTACCTACGAGCAGTACTTC
TRBJ2-7 . . TRBV10-3 CAISEITAMRAEQYF TGTGCCATCAGTGAGATTACCGCCATGAGGGCCGAGCAGTACTTC
TRBJ2-4 few . TRBV5-4 CASSLRGPNIQYF TGTGCCAGCAGTTTGAGGGGCCCAAACATTCAGTACTTC
TRBJ2-7 once . TRBV21-1 CASSLLSGTGAPGEQYF TGTGCCAGCAGCCTACTCTCCGGGACAGGGGCCCCCGGCGAGCAGTACTTC
TRBJ2-7 . . TRBV9 CASSVAPASEREQYF TGTGCCAGCAGCGTGGCACCAGCTAGCGAGCGCGAACAGTACTTC
TRBJ2-7 few . TRBV14 CASSHGGEQYF TGTGCCAGCAGCCACGGAGGAGAGCAGTACTTC
TRBJ1-2 . . TRBV6-6 CASSSTEDYGYTF TGTGCCAGCAGTTCGACGGAGGACTATGGCTACACCTTC
TRBJ2-7 . TRBD2 TRBV27 CASSPWRTRAYEQYF TGTGCCAGCAGTCCTTGGAGGACTAGGGCCTACGAGCAGTACTTC
TRBJ2-7 . TRBD1 TRBV29-1 CSVKSGTADYEQYF TGCAGCGTTAAATCCGGGACAGCAGATTACGAGCAGTACTTC
TRBJ1-1 few . TRBV7-2 CASSYGPGNTEAFF TGTGCCAGCAGCTACGGGCCGGGAAACACTGAAGCTTTCTTT
TRBJ2-7 once TRBD1 TRBV6-5 CASSYGTGGSEQYF TGTGCCAGCAGTTACGGGACAGGGGGCAGCGAGCAGTACTTC
TRBJ2-4 . . TRBV18 CASSPGNIQYF TGTGCCAGCTCCCCGGGAAACATTCAGTACTTC